Sequencing of this TCR beta chain was carried out in a study of shared clonotypes between healthy human individuals. Assay execution proceeded at the deep level. Sequencing used immunoSEQ multiplex PCR; TCRdb keeps in-frame clones, though not all of them. The sample has over 1.5 million clones, 95% to 99% seen once. Whole-study results and caveats: In the sorted subsets, rarefaction showed sequencing was incomplete despite large depth. Between a handful of donors, naive CD4 clonotypes were shared at a level of about 5%.

V was cut by 6 bases and J by 1 base, with 14 bases left in between. Germline CDR1 reads MDHEN; CDR2 reads SYDVKM. CDR3 length: 15 residues. As concerns this clone: What it binds is unknown.

The clonotype comes from a man under 40 in good health. The sample comprised naive CD4+ T cells sorted from blood. Subset of the sample: CD45RA+ positively selected. The rearrangement links TRBV28 to TRBJ2-3; D could derive from TRBD1 or TRBD2 (6 bases each). The CDR3 bases are TGTGCCAGCAGCTTTGGGGGGCGCGGCACAGATACGCAGTATTTT. Translated: CASSFGGRGTDTQYF.